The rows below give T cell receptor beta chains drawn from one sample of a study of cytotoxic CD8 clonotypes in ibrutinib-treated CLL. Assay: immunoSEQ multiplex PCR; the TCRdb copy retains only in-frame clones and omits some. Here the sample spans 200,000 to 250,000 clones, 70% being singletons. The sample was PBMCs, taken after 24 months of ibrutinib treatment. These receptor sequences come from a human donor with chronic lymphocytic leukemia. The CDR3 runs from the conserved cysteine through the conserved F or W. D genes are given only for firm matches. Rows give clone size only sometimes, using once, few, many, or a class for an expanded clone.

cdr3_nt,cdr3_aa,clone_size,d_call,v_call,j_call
TGTGCCAGTAGCTTTAGCGGGATTTACAATGAGCAGTTCTTC,CASSFSGIYNEQFF,.,TRBD2,TRBV19,TRBJ2-1
TGTGCCAGCAGTTTATACCCACCTTCGAACACTGAAGCTTTCTTT,CASSLYPPSNTEAFF,.,.,TRBV28,TRBJ1-1
TGTGCCAGCAGTTCCTTCGACAATGAGCAGTTCTTC,CASSSFDNEQFF,.,.,TRBV6-5,TRBJ2-1
TGTGCCAGCTCACCTGACGCTAGGGCCTTAGGCTACACCTTC,CASSPDARALGYTF,.,.,TRBV18,TRBJ1-2
TGCGCCAGCAGCAGGGGAGAGCAGGTTGGCGAGCAGTTCTTC,CASSRGEQVGEQFF,.,.,TRBV5-1,TRBJ2-1
TGTGCCAGCAGCACCGGACAGCAAGAGACCCAGTACTTC,CASSTGQQETQYF,.,.,TRBV11-2,TRBJ2-5
TGTGCCAGCAGCTCTAGTGGCGGGAGGGACAATGAGCAGTTCTTC,CASSSSGGRDNEQFF,once,TRBD2,TRBV9,TRBJ2-1
TGTGCCAGTAGTATATTAGCGGGAGGCAATGAGCAGTTCTTC,CASSILAGGNEQFF,few,TRBD2,TRBV19,TRBJ2-1
TGTGCCAGCAGTTTGATAAGTTCTGGGGGCTACACCTTC,CASSLISSGGYTF,few,.,TRBV28,TRBJ1-2
TGTGCCAGCAGCCTAACAGGGCTCGGGTCAATCAATCAGCCCCAGCATTTT,CASSLTGLGSINQPQHF,.,.,TRBV5-6,TRBJ1-5
TGTGCCAGCAGCTTAGGGGAGTGGGAGACCCAGTACTTC,CASSLGEWETQYF,few,.,TRBV11-3,TRBJ2-5
TGCGCCAGCAGCTTTCCTAGCTGGGAGAGCACAGATACGCAGTATTTT,CASSFPSWESTDTQYF,once,.,TRBV5-1,TRBJ2-3
TGTGCCAGCAGTTTATCGATGGACTGGGCTGAAGCTTTCTTT,CASSLSMDWAEAFF,.,.,TRBV27,TRBJ1-1
TGTGCCAGCAGTTTCAGGGTGGAGGAAAAACTGTTTTTT,CASSFRVEEKLFF,.,.,TRBV28,TRBJ1-4
TGTGCCAGCAGCAAAGCGCGCAAACGGGGTCTCCTTATTGCTCAGCCCCAGCATTTT,CASSKARKRGLLIAQPQHF,.,.,TRBV21-1,TRBJ1-5
TGTGCCAGCAGCAACTCTCTGGAGGCTAGCGGGGAGGCGTATTTT,CASSNSLEASGEAYF,.,TRBD2,TRBV11-1,TRBJ2-3
TGTGCCAGCAGCTTACCGGGAAAGATGAACACTGAAGCTTTCTTT,CASSLPGKMNTEAFF,.,.,TRBV7-9,TRBJ1-1
TGTGCCACGACAGGTCCCCGTGACACTGAAGCTTTCTTT,CATTGPRDTEAFF,few,.,TRBV6-1,TRBJ1-1
TGTGCCAGCAGCTTCACAGGGAAGGCCTACGAGCAGTACTTC,CASSFTGKAYEQYF,.,.,TRBV7-9,TRBJ2-7
TGTGCCAGCAGCTCCCTCCAGGACGACGAGCAGTACTTC,CASSSLQDDEQYF,.,.,TRBV7-3,TRBJ2-7
TGTGCCAGCAGTTTTCGGACTAGCGGAGGGGGAGATACGCAGTATTTT,CASSFRTSGGGDTQYF,.,TRBD2,TRBV6-5,TRBJ2-3
TGTGCCAGTTCCAGGGGGGGCGCGTACACTGAAGCTTTCTTT,CASSRGGAYTEAFF,.,TRBD1,TRBV5-6,TRBJ1-1
TGTGCCAGCAGCCCCAGTCTAGCGGGGGAAAAACTGTTTTTT,CASSPSLAGEKLFF,.,.,TRBV7-9,TRBJ1-4
TGCGCCAGCAGCCAAGAATTCAGGGGGGACGAGCAGTACTTC,CASSQEFRGDEQYF,few,.,TRBV4-1,TRBJ2-7
TGTGCCAGCAGCCCAGGGGGAGCGGGTGGAGATACGCAGTATTTT,CASSPGGAGGDTQYF,.,.,TRBV7-2,TRBJ2-3
TGTGCCAGCTCACCGGAAGGAGATACGCAGTATTTT,CASSPEGDTQYF,.,.,TRBV18,TRBJ2-3
TGTGCCAGCAGCCTAGCGGGAGAAGGGGAGCAGTACTTC,CASSLAGEGEQYF,.,TRBD2,TRBV14,TRBJ2-7
TGTGCCAGCATATCAGAGACCCAGTACTTC,CASISETQYF,.,.,TRBV2,TRBJ2-5
TGTGCCAGCAGTTACTCCTCATTCTCCTACGAGCAGTACTTC,CASSYSSFSYEQYF,.,.,TRBV6-5,TRBJ2-7
TGCGCCAGCAGCTTGTCTCCGACCTACGAGCAGTACTTC,CASSLSPTYEQYF,.,.,TRBV5-1,TRBJ2-7
TGTGCCAGCAGCGTAGGTGGGGGAGTAGCTGAAGCTTTCTTT,CASSVGGGVAEAFF,.,.,TRBV9,TRBJ1-1
TGTGCCAGCTCACCGGTGGGCTTAGAGCAAAGAAACTATGGCTACACCTTC,CASSPVGLEQRNYGYTF,.,.,TRBV18,TRBJ1-2
TGTGCCAGCAGCTTAAGCCTCTATGAAACGAACACCGGGGAGCTGTTTTTT,CASSLSLYETNTGELFF,.,.,TRBV9,TRBJ2-2